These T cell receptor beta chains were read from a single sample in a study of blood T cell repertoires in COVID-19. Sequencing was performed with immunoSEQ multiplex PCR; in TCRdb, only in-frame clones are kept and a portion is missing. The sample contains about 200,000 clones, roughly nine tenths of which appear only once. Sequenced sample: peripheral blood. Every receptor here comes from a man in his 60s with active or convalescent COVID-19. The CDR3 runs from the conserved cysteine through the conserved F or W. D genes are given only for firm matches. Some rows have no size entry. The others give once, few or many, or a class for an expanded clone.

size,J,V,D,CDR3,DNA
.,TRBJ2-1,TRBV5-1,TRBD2,CASSLASTATSGGNEQFF,TGCGCCAGCAGCTTGGCCTCAACAGCCACTAGCGGGGGTAATGAGCAGTTCTTC
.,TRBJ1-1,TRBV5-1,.,CASSYEGANTEAFF,TGCGCCAGCAGCTACGAAGGAGCCAACACTGAAGCTTTCTTT
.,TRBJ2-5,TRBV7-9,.,CASSYASGTLGGETQYF,TGTGCCAGCAGCTACGCAAGCGGAACCTTGGGGGGAGAGACCCAGTACTTC
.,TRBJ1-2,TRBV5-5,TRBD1,CASSLSPDRGNYGYTF,TGTGCCAGCAGCTTGTCCCCGGACAGGGGTAACTATGGCTACACCTTC
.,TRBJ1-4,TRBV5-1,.,CASSATGTPLLFNEKLFF,TGCGCCAGCAGCGCAACCGGGACTCCCCTTCTGTTTAATGAAAAACTGTTTTTT
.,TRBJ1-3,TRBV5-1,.,CASSQDPASGNTIYF,TGCGCCAGCAGCCAGGATCCAGCCTCTGGAAACACCATATATTTT
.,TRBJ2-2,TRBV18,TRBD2,CASSPLAGGLTGELFF,TGTGCCAGCTCACCACTTGCGGGGGGACTCACCGGGGAGCTGTTTTTT
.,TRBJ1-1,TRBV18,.,CASSGALNTEAFF,TGTGCCAGCTCGGGGGCGTTGAACACTGAAGCTTTCTTT
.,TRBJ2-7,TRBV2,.,CASNIHDTYEQYF,TGTGCCAGCAATATACACGACACCTACGAGCAGTACTTC
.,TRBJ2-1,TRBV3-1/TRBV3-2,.,CASSQDGSKYNEQFF,TGTGCCAGCAGCCAAGATGGGAGTAAATACAATGAGCAGTTCTTC
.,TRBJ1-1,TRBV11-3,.,CASSLSGNMNTEAFF,TGTGCCAGCAGCTTATCGGGGAATATGAACACTGAAGCTTTCTTT
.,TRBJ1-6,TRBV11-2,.,CASSLSQDYNSPLHF,TGTGCCAGCAGCTTATCCCAGGACTATAATTCACCCCTCCACTTT
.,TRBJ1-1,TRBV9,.,CASTVDPAAGTEAFF,TGTGCCAGCACCGTGGATCCTGCGGCGGGCACTGAAGCTTTCTTT
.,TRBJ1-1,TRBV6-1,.,CASSEYEYVTEAFF,TGTGCCAGCAGTGAATATGAGTATGTGACTGAAGCTTTCTTT
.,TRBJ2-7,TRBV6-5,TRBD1,CASSRDSLVQEQYF,TGTGCCAGCAGCCGGGACAGCCTTGTTCAGGAGCAGTACTTC
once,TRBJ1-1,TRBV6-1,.,CASSEGPGRQTEAFF,TGTGCCAGCAGTGAAGGTCCGGGGAGGCAGACTGAAGCTTTCTTT
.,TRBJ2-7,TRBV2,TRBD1,CASSDRTGRDEQYF,TGTGCCAGCAGTGACAGGACAGGTAGGGACGAGCAGTACTTC
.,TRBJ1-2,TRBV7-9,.,CASSEGTPYGYTF,TGTGCCAGCAGCGAAGGGACACCCTATGGCTACACCTTC
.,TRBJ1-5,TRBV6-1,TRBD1,CASSGQGRWGNQPQHF,TGTGCCAGCAGTGGACAGGGGCGTTGGGGCAATCAGCCCCAGCATTTT
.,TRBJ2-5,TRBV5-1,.,CASSLAGTGEGETQYF,TGCGCCAGCAGCTTAGCCGGGACGGGAGAGGGGGAGACCCAGTACTTC
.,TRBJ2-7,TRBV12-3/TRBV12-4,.,CAPVGLDSYEQYF,TGTGCGCCGGTCGGACTTGACTCCTACGAGCAGTACTTC
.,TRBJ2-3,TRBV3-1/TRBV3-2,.,CASSQGQGEVDTQYF,TGTGCCAGCAGCCAAGGGCAGGGGGAGGTAGATACGCAGTATTTT
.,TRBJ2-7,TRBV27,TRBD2,CASKVAGASYEQYF,TGTGCCAGCAAGGTAGCGGGGGCCTCCTACGAGCAGTACTTC
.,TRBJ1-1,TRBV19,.,CASSITGSRTEAFF,TGTGCCAGTAGTATTACGGGTTCTAGGACTGAAGCTTTCTTT
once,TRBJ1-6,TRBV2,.,CASSEAGAGLNSPLHF,TGTGCCAGCAGTGAAGCGGGGGCAGGACTCAATTCACCCCTCCACTTT
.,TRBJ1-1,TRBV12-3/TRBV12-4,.,CASSLGGYNEAFF,TGTGCCAGCAGTTTAGGAGGGTATAATGAAGCTTTCTTT
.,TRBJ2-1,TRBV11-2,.,CASSPNERSISSYNEQFF,TGTGCCAGCAGCCCAAACGAACGGTCCATTAGCTCCTACAATGAGCAGTTCTTC
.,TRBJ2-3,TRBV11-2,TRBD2,CASSLTGLARTTDTQYF,TGTGCCAGCAGCTTAACCGGACTAGCGAGGACCACAGATACGCAGTATTTT
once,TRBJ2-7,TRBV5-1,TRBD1,CASSFNRGLGEQYF,TGCGCCAGCAGCTTTAACAGGGGATTGGGCGAGCAGTACTTC
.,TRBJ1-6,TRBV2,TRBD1,CASSRQGVDSPLHF,TGTGCCAGCAGTCGACAGGGGGTTGACTCACCCCTCCACTTT
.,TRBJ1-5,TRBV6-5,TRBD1,CASRGTGIYQPQHF,TGTGCCAGCAGAGGGACAGGGATTTATCAGCCCCAGCATTTT
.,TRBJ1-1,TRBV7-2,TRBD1,CASSSQGGNTEAFF,TGTGCCAGCAGCTCACAGGGGGGAAACACTGAAGCTTTCTTT
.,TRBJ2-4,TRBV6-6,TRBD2,CASNQGGLVSKNIQYF,TGTGCCAGCAATCAGGGAGGGTTGGTGTCCAAAAACATTCAGTACTTC
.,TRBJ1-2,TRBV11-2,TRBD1,CASSLAPGQGARGYTF,TGTGCCAGCAGCTTAGCCCCCGGACAGGGGGCGAGGGGCTACACCTTC
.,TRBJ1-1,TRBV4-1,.,CASSTGHSGTEAFF,TGCGCCAGCAGCACGGGACACTCGGGGACTGAAGCTTTCTTT
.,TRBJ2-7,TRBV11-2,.,CASSRTPDSLLYQQYF,TGTGCCAGCAGCCGTACCCCGGACTCCCTCCTTTACCAGCAGTACTTC
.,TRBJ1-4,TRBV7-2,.,CASSLTPTNEKLFF,TGTGCCAGCAGTCTGACACCAACTAATGAAAAACTGTTTTTT